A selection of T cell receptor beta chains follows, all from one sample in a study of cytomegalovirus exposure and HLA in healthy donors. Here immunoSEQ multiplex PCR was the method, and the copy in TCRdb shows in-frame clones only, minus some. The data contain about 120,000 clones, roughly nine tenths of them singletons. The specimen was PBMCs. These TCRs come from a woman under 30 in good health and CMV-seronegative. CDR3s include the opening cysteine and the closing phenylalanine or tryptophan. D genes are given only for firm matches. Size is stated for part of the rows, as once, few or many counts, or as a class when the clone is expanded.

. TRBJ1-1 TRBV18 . TGTGCCAGCTCACCAGACGGAGAAAACACTGAAGCTTTCTTT CASSPDGENTEAFF
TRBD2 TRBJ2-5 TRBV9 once TGTGCCAGCAGCGTAGGAGCGGGGGGATCGGGAGAGACCCAGTACTTC CASSVGAGGSGETQYF
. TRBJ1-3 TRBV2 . TGTGCCAGCAGTGAAAGGGGTGGTGGGCGAGGAAACACCATATATTTT CASSERGGGRGNTIYF
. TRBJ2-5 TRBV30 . TGTGCCTGGGTACTAGGAGCCGAGACCCAGTACTTC CAWVLGAETQYF
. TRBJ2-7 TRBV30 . TGTGCCTTAGCAGCGGCCTCAGACTACGAGCAGTACTTC CALAAASDYEQYF
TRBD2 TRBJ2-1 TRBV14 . TGTGCCAGCAGCCAAGGGAGCGGGGGGGCCTACAATGAGCAGTTCTTC CASSQGSGGAYNEQFF
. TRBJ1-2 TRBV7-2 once TGTGCCAGCAGCTTAGGACAGACTCTTTATGGCTACACCTTC CASSLGQTLYGYTF
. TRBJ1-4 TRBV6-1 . TGTGCCAGCAGTGAAAGTTGGCGTGCCGGGTTCAAGGAAAAACTGTTTTTT CASSESWRAGFKEKLFF
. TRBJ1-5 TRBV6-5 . TGTGCCAGCAGTTACTCGGGACTTAGCAATCAGCCCCAGCATTTT CASSYSGLSNQPQHF
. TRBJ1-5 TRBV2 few TGTGCCAGCAGTGAATTCGTGTCGGAGCCCCAGCATTTT CASSEFVSEPQHF
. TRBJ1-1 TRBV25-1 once TGTGCCAGCAGTGAGAACGGGGGCACTGAAGCTTTCTTT CASSENGGTEAFF
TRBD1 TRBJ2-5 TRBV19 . TGTGCCAGTAGTGGGACAGGGGCGGGAGAGACCCAGTACTTC CASSGTGAGETQYF
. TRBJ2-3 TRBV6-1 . TGTGCCACGACGAGGGCCGGAGATACGCAGTATTTT CATTRAGDTQYF
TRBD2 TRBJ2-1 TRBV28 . TGTGCCAGCAGTCTATTAGCGGGAAACAATGAGCAGTTCTTC CASSLLAGNNEQFF
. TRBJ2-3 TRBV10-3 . TGTGCCATCAGTGACCGGGACACAATCACAGATACGCAGTATTTT CAISDRDTITDTQYF
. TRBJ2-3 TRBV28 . TGTGCCAGCAGACCTCTCGGTTCACGCGCAGATACGCAGTATTTT CASRPLGSRADTQYF
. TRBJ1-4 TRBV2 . TGTGCCAGCAGTAGCCAGGCTGCAACTAATGAAAAACTGTTTTTT CASSSQAATNEKLFF
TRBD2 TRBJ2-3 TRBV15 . TGTGCCACCAGCAGGTCACGGGGACTAGCGGGGGGGCTGGGAGGCACAGATACGCAGTATTTT CATSRSRGLAGGLGGTDTQYF
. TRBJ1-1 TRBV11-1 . TGTGCCAGCAGCTTGAACAGAAACACTGAAGCTTTCTTT CASSLNRNTEAFF
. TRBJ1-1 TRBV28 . TGTGCCAGCAGTTCTGCTGTTGGGGGGGCTTTCTTT CASSSAVGGAFF
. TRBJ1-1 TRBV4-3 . TGCGCCAGCAGCGCACAAGAGAACACTGAAGCTTTCTTT CASSAQENTEAFF
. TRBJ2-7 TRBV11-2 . TGTGCCAGCAGCTTAGGGCAGGGTGGGTACGAGCAGTACTTC CASSLGQGGYEQYF
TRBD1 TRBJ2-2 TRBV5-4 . TGTGCCAGCACCTGGGACAGAAACACCGGGGAGCTGTTTTTT CASTWDRNTGELFF
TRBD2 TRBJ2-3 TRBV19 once TGTGCCAGTAGTATGGGGACCGGGGGGATGTCCCCGACAGATACGCAGTATTTT CASSMGTGGMSPTDTQYF
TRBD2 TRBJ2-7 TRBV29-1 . TGCAGCGTTGAATTTCGGGGTAGCGGGAGCGAGCAGTACTTC CSVEFRGSGSEQYF
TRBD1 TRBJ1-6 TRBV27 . TGTGCCAGCAGTTTCCGGGACAGATATAATTCACCCCTCCACTTT CASSFRDRYNSPLHF
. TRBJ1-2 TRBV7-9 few TGTGCCAGCAGCTTATCGGGGTTCGACTATGGCTACACCTTC CASSLSGFDYGYTF
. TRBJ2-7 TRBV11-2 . TGTGCCAGCAGCGATTACCAAGCCCGCGAGCAGTACTTC CASSDYQAREQYF
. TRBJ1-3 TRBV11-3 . TGTGCCAGCAGCTTAGGTCCGAGAGCCGGAAACACCATATATTTT CASSLGPRAGNTIYF
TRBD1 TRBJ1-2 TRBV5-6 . TGTGCCAGCAGCTTGGGGACAGGGCTTTATGGCTACACCTTC CASSLGTGLYGYTF
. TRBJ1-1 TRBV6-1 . TGTGCCAGCAGTGAAGGAACGGGCTGGGGCTTCATGAACACTGAAGCTTTCTTT CASSEGTGWGFMNTEAFF
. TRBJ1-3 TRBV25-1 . TGTGCCAGCAGCTTGGGAGCCACAAACACCATATATTTT CASSLGATNTIYF
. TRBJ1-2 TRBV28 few TGTGCCAGCGGCCTCGGCTACACCTTC CASGLGYTF
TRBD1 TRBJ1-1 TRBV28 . TGTGCCAGCAGCCCTTTAGCCTCGGGACAGGGGAACACTGAAGCTTTCTTT CASSPLASGQGNTEAFF
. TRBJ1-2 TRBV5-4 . TGTGCCAGCAGAACCGCAGGGTTTTTGGGCTACACCTTC CASRTAGFLGYTF
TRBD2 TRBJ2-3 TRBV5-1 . TGCGCCAGCAGCTTGTCGGGGGGGACGAGGACAGATACGCAGTATTTT CASSLSGGTRTDTQYF
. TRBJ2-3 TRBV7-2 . TGTGCCAGCAGCTTAGAGCCTCATCTTACGCAGTATTTT CASSLEPHLTQYF